This record covers a single T cell receptor beta chain. The data derive from a study of blood T cell repertoires in COVID-19. The overall study: COVID-19 samples from acute and convalescent phases originated in the United States, Italy and Spain.

Authors' analysis steps: Amplification with reference gene primers provided the estimates of nucleated cell counts. Assay used: immunoSEQ multiplex PCR; TCRdb lists only in-frame clones, some missing. V, J and clone size are those of that table, while D and trimming were read from the DNA. The data contain about 26,000 clones, almost 90% of them singletons. This CDR3 has 14 residues. Germline loops: CDR1 MNHEY, CDR2 SVGAGI. V trimming: 6 bases; J trimming: 4 bases; junction bases outside the gene matches: 6. Sequences were obtained from peripheral blood. The chain is built from TRBV6-5 and TRBJ2-3; 8 positions agree with TRBD1. The sequence came from a man in his sixties or seventies with acute or convalescent COVID-19. The CDR3 region is CASSSQGAADTQYF. As DNA, the CDR3 is TGTGCCAGCAGCTCTCAGGGGGCAGCAGATACGCAGTATTTT.